These 23 T cell receptor beta chains came from one sample sequenced in a study of CD8 T cells in ankylosing spondylitis. One entry per CDR3 protein results from TCRdb running MiXCR on the 5' RACE reads. Found here are 100,000 to 150,000 distinct CDR3 sequences, about a tenth of them singletons; the top ten hold 3% to 4%. The specimen sequenced was blood, either unsorted or a sorted T cell fraction (not recorded which). These receptors all come from a male donor with ankylosing spondylitis or in good health (not recorded which).

V gene TRBV7-9 combines with J gene TRBJ2-7, with 8 bases aligning to TRBD1. The CDR3 is 15 residues long. Unmatched junction bases numbered 11, after V lost 5 bases and J lost 5 bases. Germline loops: CDR1 SEHNR, CDR2 FQNEAQ (reference sequence). The CDR3 sequence: CASSRGQGEVNEQYF. CDR3 nucleotide sequence: TGTGCCAGCAGCCGAGGACAGGGTGAAGTAAACGAGCAGTACTTC.

This clonotype was seen at least ten times. For the CDR3, the DNA is TGCAGCGCGACTAACCCCTACGAGCAGTACTTC. Translating it yields CSATNPYEQYF. This chain joins TRBV29-1 and TRBJ2-7, with D maybe TRBD2 (5 bases). Germline V gene lookup returns CDR1 SQVTM and CDR2 ANQGSEA. The CDR3 extends over 11 amino acids. The germline V and J ends were trimmed by 7 bases and 2 bases, with 9 bases remaining between them.

This clonotype was seen many times. The rearrangement uses TRBV6-5 and TRBJ2-7; no firm D call. Germline values: CDR1 MNHEY, CDR2 SVGAGI. This CDR3 contains 15 residues. V was cut by 0 bases and J by 3 bases, with 12 bases left in between. In DNA, the CDR3 is TGTGCCAGCAGTTACTCTATGGACGGATACTACGAGCAGTACTTC. This encodes CASSYSMDGYYEQYF.

There are many counts of this clonotype. J is TRBJ2-3 and V is TRBV4-2, with no clear D. Germline lookup yields CDR1 LGHNA and CDR2 YNFKEQ. This CDR3 region has 15 residues. The V end lost 2 bases, the J end lost 5 bases, and 14 bases lay between the germline ends. The CDR3 DNA reads as TGTGCCAGCAGCCAATTACTAAATTTGCAAGATACGCAGTATTTT. As protein: CASSQLLNLQDTQYF.

This clonotype occurred many times. The chain employs TRBV24-1 and TRBJ2-1; 7 positions agree with TRBD2. After removal of 0 bases from V and 6 bases from J, the junction contained 7 bases not matched to a gene. This CDR3 spans 16 amino acids. The germline CDR1 and CDR2 sequences are KGHDR and SFDVKD. CDR3 in amino acids: CATSDLLFGTINEQFF. In DNA form, the CDR3 reads TGTGCCACCAGTGATTTGTTGTTCGGGACTATCAATGAGCAGTTCTTC.

The V call is TRBV5-6, the J call TRBJ1-5; no clear D. CDR1 is SGHDT, CDR2 YYEEEE, per germline. The V end was cut by 0 bases, the J end by 6 bases, with 13 bases between. This CDR3 region has 15 residues. The CDR3 protein is CASSLAADRGQPQHF. The DNA for the CDR3 is TGTGCCAGCAGCTTGGCGGCCGATCGGGGTCAGCCCCAGCATTTT.

This clonotype was seen only a few times. The chain uses TRBV18 and TRBJ2-5; 7 nucleotides align to TRBD1. Per the germline V gene, CDR1 is KGHSH and CDR2 is LQKENI. V shed 3 bases and J 1 base; nucleotides not matched to a gene: 5. This CDR3 has 15 residues. CDR3 DNA: TGTGCCAGCTCACCCAGACAGGGACCCCAAGAGACCCAGTACTTC. Translating gives CASSPRQGPQETQYF.

This clonotype has at least ten counts. V and J are TRBV7-9 and TRBJ2-7, with D perhaps matching TRBD1 or TRBD2 (7 bases each). The CDR3 runs to 12 residues. Trimming removed 3 bases at V and 7 bases at J, with 10 bases between. CDR1 SEHNR and CDR2 FQNEAQ come from the germline V gene (reference sequence). For the CDR3, the DNA is TGTGCCAGCAGCTTCCAGGGGGGGGAGCAGTACTTC. It codes for CASSFQGGEQYF.

This clonotype was counted many times. This sequence joins TRBV20-1 and TRBJ2-2, with 7 bases identical to TRBD1. The germline CDR1 and CDR2 sequences are DFQATT and SNEGSKA (reference sequence). J lost 6 bases, V lost 6 bases, and 4 bases had no gene match. This CDR3 region has 12 residues. Here the CDR3 DNA reads TGCAGTGCAAGGACAGGTTCCGGGGAGCTGTTTTTT. It translates to CSARTGSGELFF.

There are a few counts of this clonotype. V is TRBV28 and J is TRBJ1-2, with TRBD1 matching 8 bases. CDR1 is MDHEN, CDR2 SYDVKM, per germline. CDR3 length equals 13 residues. J gave up 2 bases and V 6 bases, and 2 bases lay outside the gene matches. CDR3 protein: CASRQGGNYGYTF. The DNA for the CDR3 is TGTGCCAGCAGACAGGGGGGGAACTATGGCTACACCTTC.

This clonotype was picked up many times. The rearrangement links TRBV7-2 to TRBJ2-2; 11 nucleotides line up with TRBD2. The germline V gene encodes CDR1 SGHTA and CDR2 FQGNSA. V was pared by 5 bases and J by 1 base, with 3 bases of the junction left unmatched. This CDR3 contains 16 residues. CDR3 protein: CASSQGLAVNTGELFF. In DNA form, the CDR3 reads TGTGCCAGCAGCCAGGGACTAGCGGTGAACACCGGGGAGCTGTTTTTT.

A note on this clonotype: Since a much larger clone is just one base distant, this may be a read error. This sequence joins TRBV5-1 and TRBJ2-1; 10 bases are a match to TRBD2. Germline loops: CDR1 SGHRS, CDR2 YFSETQ. The CDR3 loop spans 16 amino acids. CDR3 nucleotide sequence: TGCCCCAGCAGCTTGGTCGGAGCGGGAGGGCTCAATGAGCAGTTCTTC. Translation: CPSSLVGAGGLNEQFF.

This clonotype was observed at least ten times. The V gene is TRBV29-1, the J gene TRBJ1-1, with D possibly TRBD1 on 5 matching bases. The germline gives CDR1 SQVTM, CDR2 ANQGSEA. This CDR3 comprises 11 residues. Trimming removed 0 bases at V and 10 bases at J, with 9 bases between. The CDR3 loop reads CSVEDHGGAFF. DNA of the CDR3: TGCAGCGTTGAAGATCACGGGGGAGCTTTCTTT.

This clonotype was picked up a small number of times. The V gene is TRBV28, the J gene TRBJ1-1; 7 positions agree with TRBD1. CDR1 MDHEN and CDR2 SYDVKM come from the germline V gene. Trimming at V came to 7 bases and at J to 2 bases, leaving 7 bases not matched to a gene. The length of the CDR3 is 14 residues. CDR3 region: CASKEQGPNTEAFF. CDR3 bases: TGTGCCAGCAAAGAACAGGGGCCCAACACTGAAGCTTTCTTT.

This clonotype was observed many times. This rearrangement joins TRBV5-1 to TRBJ2-3; the D gene is possibly TRBD2 (6 bases). The CDR3 has 15 residues. Trimming pared 0 bases from V and 3 bases from J, leaving 11 bases between. Per germline, CDR1 SGHRS and CDR2 YFSETQ. The CDR3 reads CASSLAGGKTDTQYF. The CDR3 DNA reads TGCGCCAGCAGCTTGGCCGGCGGGAAAACAGATACGCAGTATTTT.

There are many counts of this clonotype. The genes are TRBV3-1 and TRBJ1-3; D remains unclear. This CDR3 comprises 12 residues. Germline CDR1 is LGHDT and CDR2 is YNNKEL (reference sequence). Trimming cost V 2 bases and J 4 bases, with 3 bases left between them. CDR3 loop: CASSQSGNTIYF. DNA of the CDR3: TGTGCCAGCAGCCAAAGCGGAAACACCATATATTTT.

This clonotype was seen ten or more times. This chain connects TRBV29-1 to TRBJ2-3; D possibly matches TRBD1 or TRBD2 (7 bases each). The length of the CDR3 is 17 residues. Germline-derived CDR1 and CDR2 are SQVTM and ANQGSEA. Trimming stripped 7 bases from V and 0 bases from J, with 23 bases between. In DNA, the CDR3 is TGCAGCGGGAGACAGGGTATACTAGCGACAAGCACAGATACGCAGTATTTT. It codes for CSGRQGILATSTDTQYF.

This clonotype occurred many times. The genes are TRBV20-1 and TRBJ2-1, with 14 bases lining up with TRBD2. The CDR3 contains 14 residues. The germline gives CDR1 DFQATT, CDR2 SNEGSKA (reference sequence). Unmatched junction bases numbered 8, after V lost 7 bases and J lost 9 bases. In DNA form, the CDR3 reads TGCAGTGAAACGGGACTAGCGGGAGAGAGTGAGCAGTTCTTC. Translation gives CSETGLAGESEQFF.

In its sample, this clonotype was seen many times. This chain uses TRBV7-8 with TRBJ2-2; unclear D gene. The V and J ends lost 0 bases and 1 base respectively, with 6 bases between them. Germline CDR1 SGHVS, CDR2 FQNEAQ. The CDR3 sequence is 15 residues long. The CDR3 spells CASSLASVNTGELFF. Written as DNA, the CDR3 is TGTGCCAGCAGCTTAGCGTCGGTGAACACCGGGGAGCTGTTTTTT.

The table lists this clonotype with many counts. The chain joins TRBV28 to TRBJ2-5; the D gene is possibly TRBD2 (5 bases). This CDR3 comprises 15 residues. Trimming removed 3 bases at V and 5 bases at J, with 16 bases between. The germline gives CDR1 MDHEN, CDR2 SYDVKM. The CDR3 DNA reads as TGTGCCAGCAGTTTGCCGTCGACTTCGGGGGAGACCCAGTACTTC. It translates to CASSLPSTSGETQYF.

This clonotype has a count of ten or more. This chain links TRBV10-3 with TRBJ2-1; D call uncertain. This CDR3 region has 12 residues. The V gene lost 4 bases and the J gene lost 5 bases, with 6 bases spanning the gap. CDR1 and CDR2 from the germline V gene are ENHRY and SYGVKD. The CDR3 nucleotides are TGTGCCATCAGTGCGGCCCACAATGAGCAGTTCTTC. Its translation: CAISAAHNEQFF.

The chain couples TRBV9 to TRBJ1-2; 10 bases match TRBD1. CDR3 length: 14 amino acids. Trimming cost V 4 bases and J 7 bases; bases outside gene matches: 7. Germline V gene lookup returns CDR1 SGDLS and CDR2 YYNGEE. The CDR3 DNA follows: TGTGCCAGCAGCCCCCGACAGGGGGCCGCTGGCTACACCTTC. Translating it yields CASSPRQGAAGYTF.

This clonotype was observed a handful of times. The J gene is TRBJ2-2, the V gene TRBV4-2, with a possible D match to TRBD1 (6 bases). The CDR3 spans 17 residues. The germline gives CDR1 LGHNA, CDR2 YNFKEQ. V was pared by 0 bases and J by 5 bases, with 16 bases between. The CDR3 region is CASSQDPRGLGTGELFF. DNA for the CDR3: TGTGCCAGCAGCCAAGATCCCAGGGGCCTGGGTACCGGGGAGCTGTTTTTT.